This entry lists 4 T cell receptor beta chains sequenced from one sample in a study of T-cell reconstitution after alpha-beta-depleted transplantation in children. It was with unique molecular identifiers that the TCRbeta library was prepared. TCRdb independently ran MiXCR on the PCR reads; one entry per CDR3 protein. The sample lists about 980,000 distinct CDR3 sequences; about 29% were seen once. The material was PBMCs, mostly from graft donor cells, obtained 360 days after TCRalphabeta/CD19-depleted stem cell transplant. The receptors here all came from a boy younger than two who had a stem cell transplant for SCID, so the T cells may come from the graft donor.

V is TRBV20-1 and J is TRBJ2-1; 12 nucleotides align to TRBD2. Germline CDR1 and CDR2: DFQATT and SNEGSKA (reference sequence). J lost 7 bases, V lost 4 bases, and 5 bases had no gene match. This CDR3 is built from 14 residues. In DNA, the CDR3 is TGCAGTGCTACTAGCGGGGGGGCCCAAAATGAGCAGTTCTTC. It specifies CSATSGGAQNEQFF.

The chain carries TRBV12-3 or TRBV12-4 and TRBJ1-5; a possible D gene is TRBD1 (5 bases). Deletions cut 5 bases from V and 6 bases from J, with 17 bases between. The CDR3 loop spans 15 amino acids. The CDR3, as DNA: TGTGCCAGCAGTCCACGAGGGGCTTCGGGTCAGCCCCAGCATTTT. Residues: CASSPRGASGQPQHF.

The chain combines TRBV29-1 with TRBJ1-5; TRBD1 aligns across 8 bases. CDR3 size: 13 residues. The junction had 4 bases not matched to a gene; V was cut back by 5 bases and J by 4 bases. Looked up from germline, CDR1 is SQVTM and CDR2 is ANQGSEA. DNA of the CDR3: TGCAGCGTTACAGGGGGAAGGAATCAGCCCCAGCATTTT. Protein: CSVTGGRNQPQHF.

This chain joins TRBV5-1 and TRBJ2-5, with a weak D call TRBD1 (5 bases). Germline V CDR1 and CDR2: SGHRS, YFSETQ. V was trimmed by 0 bases and J by 4 bases, leaving 10 bases between them. The CDR3 loop spans 14 amino acids. The CDR3 is CASSLEGDGETQYF. The CDR3 DNA follows: TGCGCCAGCAGCTTGGAAGGGGATGGAGAGACCCAGTACTTC.